The source of this T cell receptor (beta chain) is a study of T cell clusters in autoimmune cytopenias. Whole-study findings and limits: The T cell clusters were defined only in silico, without experimental functional validation.

TRB amplification used 250 ng of peripheral blood genomic DNA. Worth noting for this clonotype: Its antigen is undetermined.

TRB was amplified by touch-down multiplex PCR, primer pools A and B combined. TCRdb reworked the multiplex PCR reads into one entry per CDR3 protein, no DNA. The sample has about 5,600 distinct CDR3 sequences, and its top ten clones hold 2.5% to 3.5%. The data were also submitted as part of a second study, on T cell repertoires in aging, cancer and after chemotherapy. That work states: In cancer patients, declining TCR diversity with age involved lost richness and lost evenness. These repertoire data do not allow conclusions about immunological memory after chemotherapy.

The source of this sequence is a human donor in good health. The sample was peripheral blood.

The chain's CDR3 is CASSPATRNLYGYTF. The genes are TRBV4-2 and TRBJ1-2. This CDR3 region has 15 residues. The V gene's germline CDR1 is LGHNA and CDR2 YNFKEQ.